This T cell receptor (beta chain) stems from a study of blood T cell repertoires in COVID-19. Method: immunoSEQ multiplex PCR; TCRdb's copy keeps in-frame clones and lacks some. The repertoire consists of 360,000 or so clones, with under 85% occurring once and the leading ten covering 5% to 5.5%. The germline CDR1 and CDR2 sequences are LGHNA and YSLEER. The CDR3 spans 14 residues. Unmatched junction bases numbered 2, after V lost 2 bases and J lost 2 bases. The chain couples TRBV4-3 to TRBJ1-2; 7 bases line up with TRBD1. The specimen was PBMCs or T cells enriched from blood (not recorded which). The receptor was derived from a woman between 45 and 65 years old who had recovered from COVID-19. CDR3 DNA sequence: TGCGCCAGCAGCCAACAGACAGGGAACTATGGCTACACCTTC. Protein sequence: CASSQQTGNYGYTF.